This T cell receptor beta chain was sequenced in a study of OX40 agonist ivuxolimab in advanced cancers. Looked up from germline, CDR1 is SQVTM and CDR2 is ANQGSEA. Between the trimmed V and J ends, which lost 4 bases and 2 bases, there was a span of 17 bases. The CDR3 covers 15 residues. The repertoire was sequenced with immunoSEQ multiplex PCR; TCRdb's copy has only in-frame clones and lacks some. This table has approximately 80,000 clones, 65% to 90% appearing once. This sequence joins TRBV29-1 and TRBJ1-2; D unresolved. The origin of this receptor is an adult with an advanced solid tumor such as melanoma, head and neck, liver or kidney cancer. Here the sequenced sample was CD4+ or CD8+ T cells sorted from blood, taken in a trial of the OX40 agonist ivuxolimab. The CDR3 DNA sequence: TGCAGCGTTGTCAAGTACCGGGTGGAGAACTATGGCTACACCTTC. It codes for CSVVKYRVENYGYTF.